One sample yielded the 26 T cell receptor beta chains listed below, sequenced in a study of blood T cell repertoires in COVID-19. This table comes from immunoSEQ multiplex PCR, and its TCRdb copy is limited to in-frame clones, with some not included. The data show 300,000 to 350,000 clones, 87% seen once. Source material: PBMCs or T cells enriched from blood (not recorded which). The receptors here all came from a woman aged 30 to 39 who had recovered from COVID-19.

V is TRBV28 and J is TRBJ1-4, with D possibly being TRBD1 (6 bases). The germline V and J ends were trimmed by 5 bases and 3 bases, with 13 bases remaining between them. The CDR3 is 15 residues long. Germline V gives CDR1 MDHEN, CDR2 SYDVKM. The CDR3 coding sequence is TGTGCCAGCAGTCGACCAGGGACACCTAATGAAAAACTGTTTTTT. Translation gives CASSRPGTPNEKLFF.

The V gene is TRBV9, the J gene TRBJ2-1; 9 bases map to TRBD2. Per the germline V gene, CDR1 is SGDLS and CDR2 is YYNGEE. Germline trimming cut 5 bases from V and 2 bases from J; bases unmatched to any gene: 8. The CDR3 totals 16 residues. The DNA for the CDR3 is TGTGCCAGCAGTAACGGCGGGAGGGGCACCTACAATGAGCAGTTCTTC. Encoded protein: CASSNGGRGTYNEQFF. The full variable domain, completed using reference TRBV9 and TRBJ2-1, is DSGVTQTPKHLITATGQRVTLRCSPRSGDLSVYWYQQSLDQGLQFLIQYYNGEERAKGNILERFSAQQFPDLHSELNLSSLELGDSALYFCASSNGGRGTYNEQFFGPGTRLTVL.

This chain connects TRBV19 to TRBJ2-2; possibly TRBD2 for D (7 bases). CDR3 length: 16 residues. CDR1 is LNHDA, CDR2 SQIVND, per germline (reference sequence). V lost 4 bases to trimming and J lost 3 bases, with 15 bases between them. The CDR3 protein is CASSTPGGSYTGELFF. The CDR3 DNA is TGTGCCAGTAGTACCCCGGGGGGCTCCTACACCGGGGAGCTGTTTTTT.

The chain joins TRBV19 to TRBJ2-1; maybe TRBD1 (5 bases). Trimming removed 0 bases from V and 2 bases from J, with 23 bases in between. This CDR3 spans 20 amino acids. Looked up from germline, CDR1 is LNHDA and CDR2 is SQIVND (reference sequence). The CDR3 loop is CASSIDAGLVGQAAYNEQFF. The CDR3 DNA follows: TGTGCCAGTAGTATAGATGCCGGTCTTGTGGGGCAAGCCGCCTACAATGAGCAGTTCTTC.

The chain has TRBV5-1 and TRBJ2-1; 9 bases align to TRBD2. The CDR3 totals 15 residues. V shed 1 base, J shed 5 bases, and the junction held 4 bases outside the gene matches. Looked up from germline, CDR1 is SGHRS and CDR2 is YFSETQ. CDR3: CASSLWAGGNNEQFF. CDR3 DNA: TGCGCCAGCAGCTTGTGGGCGGGAGGGAACAATGAGCAGTTCTTC.

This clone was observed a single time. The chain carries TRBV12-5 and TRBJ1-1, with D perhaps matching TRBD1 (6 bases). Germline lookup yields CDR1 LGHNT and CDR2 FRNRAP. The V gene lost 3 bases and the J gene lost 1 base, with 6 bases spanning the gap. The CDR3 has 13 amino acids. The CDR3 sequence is CASGLGGNTEAFF. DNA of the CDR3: TGTGCTAGTGGTTTAGGGGGGAACACTGAAGCTTTCTTT.

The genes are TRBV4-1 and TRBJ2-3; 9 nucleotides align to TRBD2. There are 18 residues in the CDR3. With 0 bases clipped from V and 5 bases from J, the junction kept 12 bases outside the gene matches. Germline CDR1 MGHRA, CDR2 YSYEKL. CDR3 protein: CASSQESPLAGSVDTQYF. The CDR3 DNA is TGCGCCAGCAGCCAAGAGAGCCCGCTAGCGGGGTCGGTAGATACGCAGTATTTT.

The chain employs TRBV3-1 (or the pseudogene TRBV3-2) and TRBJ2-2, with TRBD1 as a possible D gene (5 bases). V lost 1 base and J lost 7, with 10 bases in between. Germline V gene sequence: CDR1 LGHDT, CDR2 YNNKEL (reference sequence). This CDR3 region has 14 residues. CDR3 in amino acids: CASSQGGAGGELFF. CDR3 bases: TGTGCCAGCAGCCAAGGGGGCGCCGGCGGGGAGCTGTTTTTT.

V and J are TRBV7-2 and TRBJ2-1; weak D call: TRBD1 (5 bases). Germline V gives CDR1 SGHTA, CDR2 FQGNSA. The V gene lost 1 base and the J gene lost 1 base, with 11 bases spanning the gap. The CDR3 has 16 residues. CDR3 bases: TGTGCCAGCAGCTTAGTAGGGGTGGGATCCTACAATGAGCAGTTCTTC. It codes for CASSLVGVGSYNEQFF.

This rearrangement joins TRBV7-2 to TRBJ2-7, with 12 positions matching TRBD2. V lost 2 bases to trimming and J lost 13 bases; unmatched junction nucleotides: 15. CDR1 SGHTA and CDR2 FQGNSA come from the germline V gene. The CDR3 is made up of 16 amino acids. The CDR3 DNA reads TGTGCCAGCAGCTTAAAGCCTCCTAGCGGGGGGGCCCCTACCTACTTC. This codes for CASSLKPPSGGAPTYF.

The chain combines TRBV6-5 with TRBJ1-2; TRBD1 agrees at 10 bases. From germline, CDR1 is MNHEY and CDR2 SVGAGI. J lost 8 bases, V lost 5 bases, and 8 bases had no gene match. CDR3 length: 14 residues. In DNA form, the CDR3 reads TGTGCCAGCAGTAGTCCCGGGACAGGGGTAGGCTACACCTTC. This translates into CASSSPGTGVGYTF.

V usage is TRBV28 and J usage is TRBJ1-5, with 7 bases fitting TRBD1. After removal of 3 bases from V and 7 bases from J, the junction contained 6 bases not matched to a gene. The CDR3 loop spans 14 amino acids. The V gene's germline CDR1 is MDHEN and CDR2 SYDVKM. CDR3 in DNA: TGTGCCAGCAGTTTCAACAGGGGTTTCCAGCCCCAGCATTTT. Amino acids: CASSFNRGFQPQHF.

This chain's CDR3 is CASSVLAGSYNEQFF. CDR3 DNA sequence: TGTGCCAGCAGCGTACTAGCGGGATCCTACAATGAGCAGTTCTTC. V and J are TRBV7-2 and TRBJ2-1, with 10 nucleotides matching TRBD2. V shed 5 bases, J shed 1 base, and the junction held 2 bases outside the gene matches. CDR3 length: 15 amino acids. CDR1 SGHTA and CDR2 FQGNSA come from the germline V gene.

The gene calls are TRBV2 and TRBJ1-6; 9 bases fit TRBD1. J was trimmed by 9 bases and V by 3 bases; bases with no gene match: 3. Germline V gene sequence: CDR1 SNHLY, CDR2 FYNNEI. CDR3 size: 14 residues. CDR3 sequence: CASSERTGVSPLHF. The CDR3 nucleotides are TGTGCCAGCAGTGAGAGGACAGGGGTTTCACCCCTCCACTTT.

The CDR3 nucleotides are TGTGCCAGCAGTTACGAGAACAGGGATAGACCAAACACTGAAGCTTTCTTT. It encodes CASSYENRDRPNTEAFF. This rearrangement joins TRBV6-2 or TRBV6-3 to TRBJ1-1, with TRBD1 as a possible D gene (6 bases). V lost 2 bases, J lost 2 bases, and 18 bases lay in between. This CDR3 spans 17 amino acids. In germline, CDR1 is MNHEY, CDR2 SVGEGT.

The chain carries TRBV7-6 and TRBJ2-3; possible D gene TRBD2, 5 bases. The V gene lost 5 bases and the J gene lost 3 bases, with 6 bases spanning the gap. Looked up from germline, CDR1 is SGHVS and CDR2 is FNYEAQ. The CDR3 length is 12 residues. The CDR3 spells CASSEGTDTQYF. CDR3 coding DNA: TGTGCCAGCAGCGAGGGAACAGATACGCAGTATTTT.

CDR3 amino acids: CASSLDSPYEQYF. The DNA for the CDR3 is TGTGCCAGCAGCTTGGACAGTCCCTACGAGCAGTACTTC. The genes are TRBV5-4 and TRBJ2-7; D gene uncertain. CDR3 length: 13 residues. The germline CDR1 and CDR2 sequences are SGHNT and YYREEE (reference sequence). Trimming pared 0 bases from V and 2 bases from J, leaving 6 bases between.

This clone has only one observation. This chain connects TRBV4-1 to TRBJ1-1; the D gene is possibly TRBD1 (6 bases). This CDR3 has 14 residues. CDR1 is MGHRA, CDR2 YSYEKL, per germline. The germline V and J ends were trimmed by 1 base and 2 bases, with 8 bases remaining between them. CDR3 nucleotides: TGCGCCAGCAGCCAAGCACAGGGTAACACTGAAGCTTTCTTT. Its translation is CASSQAQGNTEAFF.

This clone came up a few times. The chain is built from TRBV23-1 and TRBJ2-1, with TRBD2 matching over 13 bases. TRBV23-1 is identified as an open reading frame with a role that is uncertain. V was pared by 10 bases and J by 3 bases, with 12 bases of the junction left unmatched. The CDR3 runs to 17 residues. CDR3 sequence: CAIPTSGGAECYNEQFF. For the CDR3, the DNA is TGCGCCATCCCTACTAGCGGGGGGGCTGAATGCTACAATGAGCAGTTCTTC.

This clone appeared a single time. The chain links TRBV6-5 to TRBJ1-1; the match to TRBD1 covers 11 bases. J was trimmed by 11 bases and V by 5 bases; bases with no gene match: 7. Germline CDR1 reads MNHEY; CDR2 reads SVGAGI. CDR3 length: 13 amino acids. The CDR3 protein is CASSLDRGRRAFF. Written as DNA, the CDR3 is TGTGCCAGCAGTCTGGACAGGGGGCGTCGCGCTTTCTTT.

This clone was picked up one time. CDR3 sequence (DNA): TGTGCCACCAGCCCGAACAGGGGATCCTACGAGCAGTACTTC. Residues: CATSPNRGSYEQYF. J is TRBJ2-7 and V is TRBV15, with TRBD1 identical over 7 bases. V shed 5 bases, J shed 1 base, and the junction held 5 bases outside the gene matches. This CDR3 region has 14 residues. Germline V CDR1 and CDR2: LNHNV, YYDKDF (reference sequence).

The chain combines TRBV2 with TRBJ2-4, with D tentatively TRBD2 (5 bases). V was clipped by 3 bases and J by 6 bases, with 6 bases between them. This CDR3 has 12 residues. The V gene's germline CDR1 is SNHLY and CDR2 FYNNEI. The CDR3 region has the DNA TGTGCCAGCAGTGATCGGGGAAACATTCAGTACTTC. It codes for CASSDRGNIQYF.

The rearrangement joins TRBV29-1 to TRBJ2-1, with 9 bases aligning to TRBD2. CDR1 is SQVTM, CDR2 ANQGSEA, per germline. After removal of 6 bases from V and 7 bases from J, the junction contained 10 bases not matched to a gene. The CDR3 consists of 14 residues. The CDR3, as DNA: TGCAGCGTGGATCAGCGGGGGGCGGGTAATGAGCAGTTCTTC. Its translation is CSVDQRGAGNEQFF.

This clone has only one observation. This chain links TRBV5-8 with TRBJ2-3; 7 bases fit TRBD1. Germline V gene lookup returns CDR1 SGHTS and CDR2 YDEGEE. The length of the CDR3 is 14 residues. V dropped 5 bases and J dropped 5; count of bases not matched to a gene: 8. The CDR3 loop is CASSYRGTKDTQYF. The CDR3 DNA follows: TGTGCCAGCAGTTACAGGGGAACCAAAGATACGCAGTATTTT.

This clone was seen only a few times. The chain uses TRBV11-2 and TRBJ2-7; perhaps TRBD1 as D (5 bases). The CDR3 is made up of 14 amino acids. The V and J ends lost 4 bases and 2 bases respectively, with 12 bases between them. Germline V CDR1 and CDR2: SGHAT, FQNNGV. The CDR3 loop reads CASSSLRVPYEQYF. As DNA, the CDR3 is TGTGCCAGCAGCTCCCTCAGGGTTCCCTACGAGCAGTACTTC.

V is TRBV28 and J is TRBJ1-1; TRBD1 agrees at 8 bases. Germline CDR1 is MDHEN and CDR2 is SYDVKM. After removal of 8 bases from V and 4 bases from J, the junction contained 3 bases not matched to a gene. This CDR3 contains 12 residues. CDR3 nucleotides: TGTGCCAGCTGGACAGGGACCACTGAAGCTTTCTTT. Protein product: CASWTGTTEAFF. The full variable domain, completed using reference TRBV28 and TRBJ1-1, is DVKVTQSSRYLVKRTGEKVFLECVQDMDHENMFWYRQDPGLGLRLIYFSYDVKMKEKGDIPEGYSVSREKKERFSLILESASTNQTSMYLCASWTGTTEAFFGQGTRLTVV.